The rows below give T cell receptor beta chains drawn from one sample of a study of T cells after yellow fever vaccination. TCRdb analysed the 5' RACE reads with MiXCR anew, one entry per CDR3 protein. Among roughly 50,000 distinct CDR3 sequences, around 7% were seen once, and the ten largest hold roughly 31%. The specimen was CD8+ T cells sorted from PBMCs, collected more than 14 days after the first yellow fever vaccination. These receptors were obtained from a man younger than 35 who received the YFV17D yellow fever vaccine. The CDR3 runs from the conserved cysteine through the conserved F or W. D genes are given only for firm matches. Clone size is not always given. Where it is, it says once, few, many or a class for expanded clones.

DNA	CDR3	V	size	J	D
TGCGCCAGCAGCCACTCACGGGGACTGCAATTCTACAATGAGCAGTTCTTC	CASSHSRGLQFYNEQFF	TRBV4-3	many	TRBJ2-1	NA
TGTGCCAGCAGCCCCCGGGGTTTATACGAGCAGTACTTC	CASSPRGLYEQYF	TRBV13	NA	TRBJ2-7	NA
TGCGCCAGCAGTTTGAACAGGGTGGCCTACAATGAGCAGTTCTTC	CASSLNRVAYNEQFF	TRBV23-1	NA	TRBJ2-1	NA
TGTGCCAGCAGACTGGGACTAGCGGGTCCTTACAATGAGCAGTTCTTC	CASRLGLAGPYNEQFF	TRBV7-9	few	TRBJ2-1	TRBD2
TGTGCTAGTGGTTTGGTATTAGTTGGGGCCGATCAGCCCCAGCATTTT	CASGLVLVGADQPQHF	TRBV12-5	many	TRBJ1-5	NA
TGTGCCAGCGCTGGGGCTAATGAAAAACTGTTTTTT	CASAGANEKLFF	TRBV2	many	TRBJ1-4	NA
TGTGCCTCCTTAGCGGGGGGCTACACTTCCTACAATGAGCAGTTCTTC	CASLAGGYTSYNEQFF	TRBV6-1	many	TRBJ2-1	TRBD2
TGCGCCAGCAGCTTGGGACCGGGACAGGGGATAGAGACCCAGTACTTC	CASSLGPGQGIETQYF	TRBV5-1	many	TRBJ2-5	TRBD1
TGCGCCAGCCAAGTCGCGAGGGGGAATTATAGCAATCAGCCCCAGCATTTT	CASQVARGNYSNQPQHF	TRBV5-1	many	TRBJ1-5	NA
TGTGCCAGCAGCTTGGCCACAGGGAAGGGCCAAGAGACCCAGTACTTC	CASSLATGKGQETQYF	TRBV5-6	NA	TRBJ2-5	NA
TGCAGCGTCATAAAAGGACAGGGTGCTGAAAAACTGTTTTTT	CSVIKGQGAEKLFF	TRBV29-1	many	TRBJ1-4	TRBD1
TGTGCCAGCAGCCTACTTCGGGGGGAGAACAATGAGCAGTTCTTC	CASSLLRGENNEQFF	TRBV9	many	TRBJ2-1	TRBD2
TGTGCCAGCTGGGAGAACTATGGCTACACCTTC	CASWENYGYTF	TRBV3-1	many	TRBJ1-2	NA
TGCGCCAGCAGCCAAGTAATGGGACAGGGCTACGAGCAGTACTTC	CASSQVMGQGYEQYF	TRBV4-1	many	TRBJ2-7	TRBD1
TGCAGTGCTAGAGATCAAGCGGGGGCCGACACAGATACGCAGTATTTT	CSARDQAGADTDTQYF	TRBV20-1	few	TRBJ2-3	TRBD2
TGCGCCAGCAGCCAAACCCCCCTGGGGGGGTCGGATACGCAGTATTTT	CASSQTPLGGSDTQYF	TRBV4-1	many	TRBJ2-3	TRBD2
TGCGCCAGCAGCTTGGAGCTTAACAGGATGCAAGAGACCCAGTACTTC	CASSLELNRMQETQYF	TRBV5-1	many	TRBJ2-5	NA
TGCAGCGTTGTGCGCAGGGGGTCTAATGAGCAGTTCTTC	CSVVRRGSNEQFF	TRBV29-1	NA	TRBJ2-1	TRBD1
TGTGCCAGCAGTTACGACGGGGCCTTCGACTACACCTTC	CASSYDGAFDYTF	TRBV6-2/TRBV6-3	many	TRBJ1-2	NA
TGTGCCAGCAGTACGACAGGGGCTCTTGAAGCTTTCTTT	CASSTTGALEAFF	TRBV12-3/TRBV12-4	many	TRBJ1-1	TRBD1
TGTGCCAGCAGTTACTCAAAGCGGGGCACCGGGGAGCTGTTTTTT	CASSYSKRGTGELFF	TRBV6-5	many	TRBJ2-2	TRBD2
TGCGCCAGCAGCCAAGAGGAGGGGGCGAGGAACGAGCAGTACTTC	CASSQEEGARNEQYF	TRBV4-1	many	TRBJ2-7	NA
TGTGCCTCACGGGGGGGCTTCACAGATACGCAGTATTTT	CASRGGFTDTQYF	TRBV6-2/TRBV6-3	many	TRBJ2-3	TRBD2
TGCGCCAGCAGCCAACCCCCTGGGGGGGGGGTGAACTACGAGCAGTACTTC	CASSQPPGGGVNYEQYF	TRBV4-1	few	TRBJ2-7	TRBD2
TGCGCCAGCAGCTTGGAGCGGGCCACTGAAGCTTTCTTT	CASSLERATEAFF	TRBV5-1	many	TRBJ1-1	NA
TGTGCCAGCCTATTTCGCGGGGGGAAGGCAGATACGCAGTATTTT	CASLFRGGKADTQYF	TRBV12-3/TRBV12-4	few	TRBJ2-3	TRBD2
TGTGCCAGCAGCTCTAGTTGGGGTGAGGATGAGCAGTTCTTC	CASSSSWGEDEQFF	TRBV11-2	NA	TRBJ2-1	NA
TGTGCCAGCACCCCCGGCGGGGAATGGACCGGGGAGCTGTTTTTT	CASTPGGEWTGELFF	TRBV5-4	NA	TRBJ2-2	NA
TGTGCCAGCAGCCGGACAGGGGGCTCTGGAGAGACCCAGTACTTC	CASSRTGGSGETQYF	TRBV7-2	many	TRBJ2-5	TRBD1
TGTGCCAGCAGCCACCCCCGAGGACAGGGGGCTTATGTGAACACTGAAGCTTTCTTT	CASSHPRGQGAYVNTEAFF	TRBV14	many	TRBJ1-1	TRBD1
TGCAGTGCTAGGCCGGGGTTCATCCCCTACAATGAGCAGTTCTTC	CSARPGFIPYNEQFF	TRBV20-1	few	TRBJ2-1	NA
TGTGCCAGCTCACCCTCTGACAGGGGGTATGAGCAGTTCTTC	CASSPSDRGYEQFF	TRBV18	many	TRBJ2-1	TRBD1
TGTGCCAGCAGTACGTTTGTGATGAACAATGAGCAGTTCTTC	CASSTFVMNNEQFF	TRBV12-3/TRBV12-4	many	TRBJ2-1	NA
TGTGCCTGCTGCCGGGGCTACCAAGAGACCCAGTACTTC	CACCRGYQETQYF	TRBV30	NA	TRBJ2-5	NA
TGTGCCAGCAGTTTAATCAGTGGTTTAGAGACCCAGTACTTC	CASSLISGLETQYF	TRBV27	few	TRBJ2-5	NA
TGTGCCAGCCTACAGGGGCCCACAGATACGCAGTATTTT	CASLQGPTDTQYF	TRBV7-9	many	TRBJ2-3	TRBD1
TGCGCCAGCAGCCAAGACAGAAGCTCCTACAATGAGCAGTTCTTC	CASSQDRSSYNEQFF	TRBV4-3	many	TRBJ2-1	NA
TGCAGTGCTAGAGTCCGCCCGTCTAGCGGGGGGGCATTGGATGAGCAGTTCTTC	CSARVRPSSGGALDEQFF	TRBV20-1	many	TRBJ2-1	TRBD2
TGTGTCAGCAGCCGACTAGCGGGGAAGTCCTACGAGCAGTACTTC	CVSSRLAGKSYEQYF	TRBV9	NA	TRBJ2-7	TRBD2
TGTGCCAGCAGCGAACAGGGAATCGGGGAGCTGTTTTTT	CASSEQGIGELFF	TRBV7-9	few	TRBJ2-2	NA
TGTGCCAGCAGCTCCCGGCCCTCGGGGGAGCAGTACTTC	CASSSRPSGEQYF	TRBV5-4	many	TRBJ2-7	NA
TGCAGTGCTAGAGATTTTAGGACCGACTACAATGAGCAGTTCTTC	CSARDFRTDYNEQFF	TRBV20-1	many	TRBJ2-1	NA
TGCGCCAGCAGCCAAGTTGAGGTCGGGGAGACCCAGTACTTC	CASSQVEVGETQYF	TRBV4-1	many	TRBJ2-5	NA
TGCGCCAGCAGCTTGGGATGGAGAGAGACCCAGTACTTC	CASSLGWRETQYF	TRBV5-1	many	TRBJ2-5	NA
TGTGCCAGCCTGGAGGGACCCTTTAGCACAGATACGCAGTATTTT	CASLEGPFSTDTQYF	TRBV12-3/TRBV12-4	few	TRBJ2-3	NA
TGTGCCAGTAGTTTAACCCCCGATTCCACCTACAATGAGCAGTTCTTC	CASSLTPDSTYNEQFF	TRBV19	few	TRBJ2-1	NA